This TCR beta chain was sequenced for a study of CD8+CD57+ T cells in acquired aplastic anemia. Whole-study context: Sorting CD4+ and CD8+ cells gave DNA averaging around 3 ug.

Investigators profiled TCR beta VDJ and CDR3 from genomic DNA template. TCRdb recomputed calls from the reads with MiXCR, one row per CDR3 protein. The sample includes around 180,000 distinct CDR3 sequences, roughly 64% seen only once; the top ten take roughly 46%. Per the germline V gene, CDR1 is SGHRS and CDR2 is YFSETQ. The trim removed 4 bases at V and 6 bases at J, leaving 9 bases unmatched. This CDR3 comprises 15 residues. Study-wide findings and caveats: The same twenty-nine CD8+ CDR3 sequences occurred in patients and in controls. Patients showed no significant difference from controls in CD8+ Simpson's diversity.

With regard to this clonotype: Its cognate antigen is unknown.

This chain joins TRBV5-1 and TRBJ2-7, with 11 nucleotides matching TRBD1. The sequence was collected from a human donor with severe aplastic anemia or a healthy control (not recorded which). The specimen was sorted CD4+, CD8+, or CD8+CD57+ T cells (not recorded which) from PBMCs. CDR3 region: CASSPGTGGISEQYF. The CDR3 DNA sequence: TGCGCCAGCAGCCCGGGGACAGGGGGTATCTCCGAGCAGTACTTC.